These T cell receptor beta chains were read from a single sample in a study of T cell changes during pregnancy in multiple sclerosis. TCRdb's copy holds only in-frame clones and misses some; the assay was immunoSEQ multiplex PCR. Among tens of thousands of clones, 90% were seen once, and the ten largest hold approximately 1.5%. Material: peripheral blood, obtained in the first trimester of pregnancy. Receptor source: a female donor in good health, enrolled as a control in a pregnancy study. CDR3s include the opening cysteine and the closing phenylalanine or tryptophan. The D gene is left open where the match is weak. Where a row states a size, it is once, few, many or the class of an expanded clone; other rows omit it.

DNA	CDR3	V	J	D	size
TGTGCCAGCAGCGTGGGTGGGCGCGGCTACACCTTC	CASSVGGRGYTF	TRBV5-5	TRBJ1-2	-	-
TGTGCCAGCAGCTTACTAGCGGGAGGCCCCCAAGAGCAGTTCTTC	CASSLLAGGPQEQFF	TRBV11-2	TRBJ2-1	TRBD2	-
TGTGCCAGTAGTTCCCTGAGCACCGGGGAGCTGTTTTTT	CASSSLSTGELFF	TRBV19	TRBJ2-2	-	few
TGTGCCAGTAGTATCGACAGGGACCACCAAGAGACCCAGTACTTC	CASSIDRDHQETQYF	TRBV19	TRBJ2-5	TRBD1	-
TGCGCCAGCAGCTTGGACACCTACGAGCAGTACTTC	CASSLDTYEQYF	TRBV5-1	TRBJ2-7	-	-
TGTGCCAGCAGCTCAGGAGAGACCCAGTACTTC	CASSSGETQYF	TRBV7-9	TRBJ2-5	-	-
TGTGCCAGCAGCTTAGGGGGCTCACCCCTCCACTTT	CASSLGGSPLHF	TRBV7-9	TRBJ1-6	-	once
TGTGCCATCAGGGGGACTAGCGGGAGAGAAGGCGGACTCTACGAGCAGTACTTC	CAIRGTSGREGGLYEQYF	TRBV10-3	TRBJ2-7	TRBD2	-
TGTGCCACCAGCAGAGATAGTGAGACAGGGGCCGAGCAGTACTTC	CATSRDSETGAEQYF	TRBV15	TRBJ2-7	TRBD1	-
TGCGCCAGCAGTGAAGGTGGAGGTTCACCCCTCCACTTT	CASSEGGGSPLHF	TRBV10-2	TRBJ1-6	-	-
TGCGCCAGCAGCCAAGAGACAATTAGGGGCGACTATGGCTACACCTTC	CASSQETIRGDYGYTF	TRBV4-3	TRBJ1-2	-	once
TGTGCCAGCATCATAGGCGGGAGGGGGAACACTGAAGCTTTCTTT	CASIIGGRGNTEAFF	TRBV7-9	TRBJ1-1	-	few
TGTGCCAGCAGTTCCACCGGTTTTAAGCCCCTCTCGCGGCAGTTCTTC	CASSSTGFKPLSRQFF	TRBV27	TRBJ2-1	-	-
TGCGCCAGCAGCCAAGAAGGGCTAGCGGGGGGGAACACCGGGGAGCTGTTTTTT	CASSQEGLAGGNTGELFF	TRBV4-1	TRBJ2-2	TRBD2	-
TGTGCCAGCCGAAACGCAGGGGGGCCGAACACTGAAGCTTTCTTT	CASRNAGGPNTEAFF	TRBV19	TRBJ1-1	TRBD1	-